This TCR beta chain was sequenced in a study of cytomegalovirus exposure and HLA in healthy donors (dated by TCRdb to the late 2010s). About the investigation overall: An earlier analysis of around 600 of the donors reported 250 to 350 Gb of sequence data and 117 million unique TCR beta sequences from about 180 million T cells. An early release that covered 500 to 800 HLA-typed donors contained about 300 gigabases of sequencing data and about 93 million unique TCR sequences. Among the roughly 400 genotyped donors, under 90% belonged to the genetic ancestry cluster associated with self-reported Caucasian donors. The study aimed to test whether signatures of past pathogen exposure could be identified by cataloging public T cell receptors. The study profiled the T cell repertoires of about 720 subjects by immunosequencing and related them to cytomegalovirus serostatus. Besides the first cohort of around 700 subjects, a separate validation cohort made up of around 120 different subjects was used. To predict cytomegalovirus infection status, the study brought together high-throughput TCR immunosequencing, statistical association of individual TCRs with disease status, and machine learning. A later analysis re-examined previously published TCR beta repertoires from several hundred donors and added high-resolution HLA genotyping to investigate patterns of TCR occurrence. In the later analysis, no new phenotypic data were used to find candidate immune exposures; instead, reliance was placed on TCR beta sequences and their occurrence across donors. An earlier analysis of 587 of the donors applied high-throughput TCR beta sequencing to assess whether each TCR beta V gene segment acted as functional or pseudogenic. Alongside the repertoire data, information on donor age, sex, ethnicity and CMV serostatus was compiled. Genome-wide SNP genotypes for about 65% of the roughly 700 donors were used in a later genetic analysis, which treated that subset as a discovery cohort. Every discovery cohort repertoire had been produced on one sequencing platform. HLA typing covered class I and class II loci at four-digit resolution. Typing coverage varied by locus: 629-630 donors for A, B, C, DRB1 and DQB1; roughly 560 for DQA1; over 600 for DPA1; about 450 for DPB1. About five DR-DQ haplotypes were treated as single units for association and clustering because of strong linkage in the cohort. Among under 450 genotyped donors of the cohort, an average of about 240,000 unique TCR beta nucleotide sequences were sequenced per donor, roughly a sixth of them non-productive. The research as a whole found: In vitro tests confirmed that a few of the cytomegalovirus-associated TCR beta chains recognize cytomegalovirus antigens. A further reported finding was that TCR beta sequences accurately predicted the HLA-A and HLA-B alleles for most subjects in the first cohort. A total of fewer than 200 TCR beta chains were listed by the study as associated with cytomegalovirus. Across donors, most TCR sequences were observed very rarely, whereas some public TCRs were present in many individuals. According to a later genetic analysis, donors in an Asian-associated ancestry cluster had fewer N-insertions in productive TCRs than the approximately 710-donor mean. In an earlier analysis of several hundred of the donors, most TCR beta V segments were observed in productive rearrangements about 87% or about 30% of the time, broadly matching IMGT annotations. In a later analysis, TCR association rates were found to vary across HLA loci, with the most associated TCRs seen for DRB1 alleles and the fewest for HLA-C alleles. The presence/absence analyses assumed that sequencing depth was roughly uniform across donors, and that assumption may not be true. An association between a missense DCLRE1C variant and V-gene and J-gene trimming of TCR beta chains was found in a later genetic analysis and replicated in an independent cohort. The classifier was reported to diagnose cytomegalovirus status with high specificity and sensitivity in both the original and validation cohorts. The authors suggested that the approach could potentially be generalized to other disease states and immunological phenotypes. Because some donors lacked HLA typing at each locus, the association tests relied only on the typed subset. Immune exposure information for the cohort was limited to CMV serostatus. Linkage disequilibrium might explain the correlated functional status among segregating V segments, but an unknown experimental factor could not be ruled out. According to a later analysis, most CMV-associated TCR beta chains appeared to be HLA-restricted, and the HLA associations seemed to be driven largely by CMV exposure. Assigning TCR associations to individual alleles was difficult when HLA alleles, especially DR and DQ, strongly co-occurred. At a false discovery rate of 0.05, a later analysis linked 15,000 to 20,000 TCR beta sequences to specific HLA alleles. According to a later analysis, parvovirus B19, influenza, CMV and Epstein-Barr virus appeared linked to several top co-occurrence clusters. Because counts were too low, about 15 rarely observed V segments, including chromosome 9 orphons, were left out of the earlier analysis of several hundred of the donors. In a later analysis, HLA-associated TCR beta chains were found to be more clonally expanded and to have lower generation probabilities than equally common non-associated chains. The cohort was sequenced for TCR beta chains only, and without alpha or paired-chain data the features that could be detected were limited. The sequencing pipeline was judged likely to have produced a cluster of highly shared sequence variants as a technical artifact. Some IMGT-functional V segments, including TRBV6-2 and TRBV6-3, could not be distinguished by the 87-base-pair reads and were therefore excluded.

Turning to this clone: Its recognized antigen is unknown. No per-base quality is available; no much larger clone lies one base away.

The cohort consisted of 666 healthy bone marrow donors. At the time of sampling, all cohort members were nominally healthy, though unrecorded immune exposures were likely present. The donor tested CMV seronegative and was one of the 352 seronegative cohort members. Every donor gave a peripheral blood sample, and the peripheral blood mononuclear cells from that sample were used for TCR beta sequencing. The Qiagen DNeasy Blood Extraction Kit was used to extract genomic DNA from the blood cell samples. Receptors were amplified or captured by the immunoSEQ multiplex PCR assay. The multiplex PCR relied on a mix of 60 forward primers for TCR Vbeta segments and 13 reverse primers for TCR Jbeta segments. The CDR3 region of rearranged TCR beta genes was amplified from genomic DNA by a multiplex PCR assay. The Illumina HiSeq System was used to sequence the amplified TCR beta libraries as 87-base-pair reads. Regarding the original processing steps: In a later analysis, about 80 million unique TCR beta chains were counted across the approximately 620 repertoires, and roughly 10 million of these chains were shared by at least two donors. Raw reads were error-corrected and collapsed into unique sequences with a nearest-neighbor algorithm that merged closely related sequences to remove PCR and sequencing errors. To assign V, D and J gene segments, CDR3 sequences were aligned to IMGT reference sequences. For a sequence to be retained, a match of at least six nucleotides was required to both a V gene segment and a J gene segment. A rearrangement counted as productive if the CDR3 had no stop codons and remained in frame with V and J, and every other rearrangement counted as non-productive. CDR3 was defined according to IMGT convention as the region running from the second conserved V-encoded cysteine to the conserved J-encoded phenylalanine. In an earlier analysis of 587 of the donors, sequences lacking an unambiguous match to a single V gene segment were excluded. In an earlier analysis of some 590 of the donors, a V segment was called functional when productive rearrangements were above 56.7%, and segregating when the standard deviation between donors exceeded 5%. A statistical classification framework was developed to diagnose cytomegalovirus status using the catalog of TCR beta chain sequences. A later analysis assigned V and J genes by comparing TCR nucleotide sequences with IMGT/GENE-DB human TR gene sequences. A later analysis assigned CDR3 sequences and most-parsimonious VDJ recombination scenarios with the TCRdist pipeline. A later analysis defined each TCR beta chain by its CDR3 amino acid sequence plus V-gene family, and excluded reads lacking a unique V-gene family. In a later analysis, a few hundred highly shared, low-generation-probability nucleotide sequences were removed to address suspected cross-contamination and a sequencing artifact. In a later analysis, a clonal expansion index was calculated for each public chain from normalized within-repertoire ranks of inferred template counts. In a later analysis, generation probabilities were computed with a VDJ recombination model fitted to out-of-frame rearrangements, and the resulting probabilities were checked against IGoR. In a later analysis, hypergeometric tests were used to score TCR-TCR, TCR-HLA and TCR-CMV co-occurrence, with a repertoire-size bias correction applied to TCR pairs. False discovery rates were estimated in a later analysis by permuting HLA or CMV assignments 20 times. In a later analysis, co-occurring TCRs were grouped with DBSCAN, and TCRdist sequence similarity was added when clustering was performed within HLA-allele-positive subsets. Co-occurrence clustering excluded repertoires with fewer than 30,000 or more than 120,000 public chains, plus five with anomalous nucleotide sharing. TCRdb stores this immuneACCESS table with in-frame sequences only. Part of the clones is absent; in the studies checked, under half of the shortfall reflects unresolved V genes, and no reason is known for the rest. V, J and clone size are taken as reported in that table, and D and trimming were inferred from the DNA itself. Here the sample has about 120,000 clones; roughly 80% occur a single time. About 1.7% of the sample is held by the ten biggest clonotypes.

Per the germline V gene, SGHRS is the CDR1 and YFSETQ is the CDR2. The CDR3 spans 13 residues, from the cysteine through the phenylalanine. Only CDR3 DNA remains: 39 bases, in frame from the first base. V trim: 5 bases; J trim: 7 bases; unmatched bases: 6. This TCR was sampled from a man aged 18 to 30 in good health and CMV-seronegative. The sample comprised PBMCs. The V and J genes are TRBV5-1 and TRBJ1-1; 9 junctional bases match TRBD1. The encoded CDR3 is CASSGTGRGEAFF. The bases read TGCGCCAGCAGTGGGACAGGGAGGGGTGAAGCTTTCTTT.